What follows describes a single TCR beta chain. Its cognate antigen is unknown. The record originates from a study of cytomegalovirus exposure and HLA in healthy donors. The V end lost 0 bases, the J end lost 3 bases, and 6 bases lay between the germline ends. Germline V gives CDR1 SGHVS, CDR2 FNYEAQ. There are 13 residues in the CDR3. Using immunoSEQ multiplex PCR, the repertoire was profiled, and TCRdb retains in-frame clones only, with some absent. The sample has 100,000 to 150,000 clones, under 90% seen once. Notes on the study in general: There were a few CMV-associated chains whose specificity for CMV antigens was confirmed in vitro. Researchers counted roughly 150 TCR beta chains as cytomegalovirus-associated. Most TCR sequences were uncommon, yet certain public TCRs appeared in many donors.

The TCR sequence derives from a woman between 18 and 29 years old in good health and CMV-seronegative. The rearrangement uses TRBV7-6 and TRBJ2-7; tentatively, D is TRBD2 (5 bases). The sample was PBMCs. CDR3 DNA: TGTGCCAGCAGCTTAGCCGGGAACTACGAGCAGTACTTC. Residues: CASSLAGNYEQYF.